This T cell receptor (beta chain) emerged from a study of T cell responses to AZD1222 COVID-19 vaccine. This clone was seen many times. Its matching antigen is unknown. V dropped 6 bases and J dropped 6; count of bases not matched to a gene: 3. CDR3 length equals 12 residues. Germline CDR1 MNHEY, CDR2 SMNVEV (reference sequence). Clones were read by immunoSEQ multiplex PCR, and TCRdb kept only the in-frame ones, dropping some. This table has 110,000 or so clones, roughly 87% appearing once. Findings and limits, study-wide: Donors in the cohort were predominantly white British and more often female, and clonal diversity was possibly underestimated. Sampling that yielded the repertoires occurred only after the peak T cell response.

V gene TRBV27 combines with J gene TRBJ2-7; 9 positions agree with TRBD1. The receptor comes from an adult in good health. Specimen: peripheral blood, collected on day 0 of AZD1222 vaccination. In DNA form, the CDR3 reads TGTGCCAGCAGCCTACAGGGGGCCGAGCAGTACTTC. Protein: CASSLQGAEQYF.